Listed here are 24 T cell receptor beta chains from one sample, sequenced in a study of vaccination and CD4 T cells after COVID-19. An Oncomine TCR Beta short-read assay was used to sequence the DNA from cultured CD4+ T cells. TCRdb called the PCR reads again in MiXCR, with one record for every CDR3 protein. The sample consists of some 4,000 distinct CDR3 sequences, 68% of them appearing once. Treatment meaning: roughly ten-day PBMC culture with coronavirus spike peptide pools or control peptides (ViraFEST assay). No antigen has been assigned to these receptors. The sample was CD4+ T cells from blood, cultured in vitro. These receptors came from a human donor who had recovered from COVID-19.

V gene TRBV6-2 or TRBV6-3 combines with J gene TRBJ2-1, with D perhaps TRBD2 (5 bases). The ends were cut back, 7 bases at V and 6 bases at J, with 19 bases in the middle. The CDR3 sequence is 15 residues long. CDR1 is MNHEY and CDR2 is SVGEGT in the germline V gene. This chain's CDR3 is CASTTPSGGGNEQFF. The CDR3 DNA follows: TGTGCCAGCACTACCCCCTCCGGAGGCGGCAATGAGCAGTTCTTC.

The chain uses TRBV19 and TRBJ1-2; D is ambiguous. The CDR3 is made up of 13 amino acids. CDR1 is LNHDA and CDR2 is SQIVND in the germline V gene (reference sequence). V lost 3 bases, J lost 5 bases, and 10 bases lay in between. The CDR3 nucleotides are TGTGCCAGTAGTATTTCACCCAAATATGGCTACACCTTC. This sequence encodes CASSISPKYGYTF.

The chain joins TRBV20-1 to TRBJ1-1; TRBD1 is a possible D gene (5 bases). CDR1 is DFQATT and CDR2 is SNEGSKA in the germline V gene (reference sequence). The CDR3 covers 11 residues. Trimming left V 5 bases short and J 7 bases short, with 11 bases between. The CDR3 loop is CSALLDSEAFF. The CDR3 DNA sequence: TGCAGTGCTCTGCTCGACAGTGAAGCTTTCTTT.

The V and J genes are TRBV6-4 and TRBJ2-1, with 8 bases that match TRBD2. The germline V gene encodes CDR1 MRHNA and CDR2 SNTAGT. Trimming took 5 bases from V and 2 from J; bases not matched to a gene: 2. The CDR3 extends over 14 amino acids. DNA of the CDR3: TGTGCCAGCAGTAACGGGGGGGCCTACAATGAGCAGTTCTTC. Its protein product is CASSNGGAYNEQFF.

V usage is TRBV19 and J usage is TRBJ1-2, with no clear D. V lost 6 bases and J 4 bases, leaving 12 bases between the germline ends. This CDR3 is built from 13 residues. From germline, CDR1 is LNHDA and CDR2 SQIVND (reference sequence). The CDR3 DNA follows: TGTGCCAGTAGCGATCGGCAGGCCTATGGCTACACCTTC. This encodes CASSDRQAYGYTF.

The V gene is TRBV20-1, the J gene TRBJ2-5; D may be TRBD2 (5 bases). CDR1 DFQATT and CDR2 SNEGSKA come from the germline V gene (reference sequence). CDR3 length: 13 amino acids. The V and J ends lost 6 bases and 0 bases respectively, with 11 bases between them. The CDR3, as DNA: TGCAGTGCACTCCTGGACTACCAAGAGACCCAGTACTTC. It encodes CSALLDYQETQYF.

This clonotype was detected only a few times. V usage is TRBV20-1 and J usage is TRBJ1-5; 7 bases are a match to TRBD1. The CDR3 loop spans 15 amino acids. CDR1 and CDR2 (germline): DFQATT, SNEGSKA (reference sequence). With V trimmed by 0 bases and J by 4 bases, 6 bases remained unmatched. This CDR3 reads CSARDRGTVNQPQHF. Written as DNA, the CDR3 is TGCAGTGCTAGAGATCGAGGGACAGTTAATCAGCCCCAGCATTTT.

The rearrangement joins TRBV7-2 to TRBJ1-2; 7 positions match TRBD1. With V trimmed by 5 bases and J by 2 bases, 8 bases remained unmatched. CDR1 SGHTA and CDR2 FQGNSA come from the germline V gene. The CDR3 length is 15 residues. CDR3 coding DNA: TGTGCCAGCAGCGATTCGGACAGGCCGAACTATGGCTACACCTTC. Translated: CASSDSDRPNYGYTF.

Only a few counts were recorded for this clonotype. This sequence joins TRBV10-3 and TRBJ1-2; possible D gene TRBD1, 6 bases. Trimming removed 6 bases at V and 2 bases at J, with 16 bases between. Germline CDR1 ENHRY, CDR2 SYGVKD. This CDR3 has 15 residues. CDR3 in DNA: TGTGCCATCAGCGGCGCTTCAGGGGAAAACTATGGCTACACCTTC. Protein: CAISGASGENYGYTF.

This clonotype is deemed medium-sized. The V gene is TRBV10-3, the J gene TRBJ2-3; 9 nucleotides agree with TRBD2. The CDR3 runs to 13 residues. V gave up 7 bases and J gave up 1 base; unmatched junction bases: 0. Germline V gene data show CDR1 as ENHRY and CDR2 as SYGVKD. As DNA, the CDR3 is TGTGCCATCACTAGCGGGGGCACAGATACGCAGTATTTT. Encoded protein: CAITSGGTDTQYF.

Only a few counts were recorded for this clonotype. This rearrangement joins TRBV20-1 to TRBJ1-2; 8 nucleotides align to TRBD1. The CDR3 loop spans 14 amino acids. V dropped 0 bases and J dropped 4; count of bases not matched to a gene: 4. Per germline, CDR1 DFQATT and CDR2 SNEGSKA (reference sequence). The chain's CDR3 is CSARDEDRVYGYTF. The CDR3 nucleotides read TGCAGTGCTAGAGATGAGGACAGGGTCTATGGCTACACCTTC.

The V gene is TRBV7-2, the J gene TRBJ1-5; D perhaps matches TRBD1 (6 bases). Per the germline V gene, CDR1 is SGHTA and CDR2 is FQGNSA. V lost 1 base and J lost 7, with 17 bases in between. The CDR3 covers 16 residues. CDR3 protein: CASSLVSGPGEQPQHF. DNA of the CDR3: TGTGCCAGCAGCTTAGTCAGTGGCCCAGGGGAGCAGCCCCAGCATTTT.

This clonotype was seen a few times. This sequence joins TRBV7-3 and TRBJ2-7; D might be TRBD1 (6 bases). Germline V CDR1 and CDR2: SGHTA, FQGTGA. The CDR3 is 15 residues long. Trimming pared 1 base from V and 3 bases from J, leaving 13 bases between. The CDR3 spells CASSLRGEGGYEQYF. DNA of the CDR3: TGTGCCAGCAGCTTAAGAGGGGAAGGGGGCTACGAGCAGTACTTC.

The V call is TRBV6-1, the J call TRBJ1-2, with D maybe TRBD1 (5 bases). V shed 0 bases and J shed 4 bases, with 9 bases lying between them. Germline values: CDR1 MNHNS, CDR2 SASEGT. The CDR3 loop spans 14 amino acids. The CDR3 loop is CASSEAGRAYGYTF. CDR3 DNA sequence: TGTGCCAGCAGTGAAGCGGGCAGGGCCTATGGCTACACCTTC.

The J gene is TRBJ1-2, the V gene TRBV6-1; 7 positions agree with TRBD1. The CDR3 loop spans 13 amino acids. The ends lost 7 bases at V and 8 bases at J; junction bases unmatched: 10. Germline V lookup: CDR1 MNHNS, CDR2 SASEGT. CDR3 protein: CASTDQTGKGYTF. The CDR3, as DNA: TGTGCCAGCACCGACCAGACAGGGAAGGGCTACACCTTC.

The chain has TRBV27 and TRBJ1-1; a weak D match, TRBD1 (5 bases). The CDR3 runs 12 residues. Germline-derived CDR1 and CDR2 are MNHEY and SMNVEV (reference sequence). V was shortened by 3 bases and J by 5 bases, with 7 bases between the two germline ends. CDR3 nucleotide sequence: TGTGCCAGCAGTTTTCGGGGGACTGAAGCTTTCTTT. It is translated as CASSFRGTEAFF.

This chain uses TRBV5-1 with TRBJ2-3; D perhaps matches TRBD2 (5 bases). Trimming cost V 1 base and J 3 bases, with 9 bases left between them. The CDR3 totals 14 residues. Germline V gives CDR1 SGHRS, CDR2 YFSETQ. Here the CDR3 reads CASSLLEGTDTQYF. In nucleotides, the CDR3 is TGCGCCAGCAGCTTGCTTGAGGGTACAGATACGCAGTATTTT.

The CDR3 reads CASSTIPGLGKRRIYGYTF. DNA for the CDR3: TGTGCCAGCAGCACCATACCGGGCCTAGGCAAAAGGAGAATCTATGGCTACACCTTC. The chain is built from TRBV6-1 and TRBJ1-2, with no clear D. Looked up from germline, CDR1 is MNHNS and CDR2 is SASEGT. The V and J ends lost 6 bases and 4 bases respectively, with 30 bases between them. The CDR3 has 19 residues.

The V call is TRBV20-1, the J call TRBJ1-1; D not certain. V shed 0 bases and J shed 1 base, with 6 bases lying between them. CDR3 length: 13 amino acids. Germline V gene data show CDR1 as DFQATT and CDR2 as SNEGSKA (reference sequence). CDR3 coding DNA: TGCAGTGCTAGAGATCGGAGGAACACTGAAGCTTTCTTT. The encoded protein is CSARDRRNTEAFF.

This clonotype has only a few counts. The V and J genes are TRBV20-1 and TRBJ1-2, with a possible D match to TRBD1 (5 bases). V gave up 6 bases and J gave up 4 bases, with 15 bases separating them. Germline V lookup: CDR1 DFQATT, CDR2 SNEGSKA (reference sequence). The CDR3 spans 13 residues. CDR3 DNA: TGCAGTGCGCAGAGACAGCCCATCTATGGCTACACCTTC. It codes for CSAQRQPIYGYTF.

This clonotype showed up just a few times. This chain connects TRBV20-1 to TRBJ1-5; no firm D call. Germline CDR1 and CDR2: DFQATT and SNEGSKA (reference sequence). V dropped 0 bases and J dropped 2 bases, with 5 bases sitting between them. The CDR3 loop spans 13 amino acids. Written as DNA, the CDR3 is TGCAGTGCTAGAGAAGGAGGCAATCAGCCCCAGCATTTT. Translation gives CSAREGGNQPQHF.

The rearrangement uses TRBV6-1 and TRBJ1-2, with TRBD1 as a possible D gene (5 bases). The germline CDR1 and CDR2 sequences are MNHNS and SASEGT. V lost 6 bases and J 4 bases, leaving 12 bases between the germline ends. This CDR3 is 13 amino acids long. The DNA for the CDR3 is TGTGCCAGCAGAACACTTGACAGCTATGGCTACACCTTC. Its translation is CASRTLDSYGYTF.

The J gene is TRBJ2-7, the V gene TRBV5-4, with TRBD2 matching 9 bases. J was trimmed by 5 bases and V by 4 bases; bases with no gene match: 10. Germline lookup yields CDR1 SGHNT and CDR2 YYREEE (reference sequence). This CDR3 has 15 residues. CDR3: CASSAGGRGANEQYF. The CDR3 coding sequence is TGTGCCAGCAGCGCGGGGGGGCGGGGCGCTAACGAGCAGTACTTC.

The chain links TRBV9 to TRBJ2-7; 13 nucleotides agree with TRBD2. After removal of 0 bases from V and 1 base from J, the junction contained 7 bases not matched to a gene. The CDR3 covers 18 residues. Germline V gene sequence: CDR1 SGDLS, CDR2 YYNGEE. The CDR3 region has the DNA TGTGCCAGCAGCGTAGGGGTAACTAGCGGGGGGGTGTCCTACGAGCAGTACTTC. It translates to CASSVGVTSGGVSYEQYF.